These 13 T cell receptor beta chains were all obtained from the same sample, sequenced in a study of blood T cell repertoires in COVID-19 (dated by TCRdb to the early 2020s). The library was obtained by the immunoSEQ multiplex PCR assay. TCRdb holds this immuneACCESS table with in-frame rearrangements only. Some clones are missing; in checked studies, unresolved V genes explain under half, and the rest has no known cause. The sample data list some 490,000 clones, and approximately 83% of these were observed just once. The ten top clones hold roughly 3.2% of the sample. The specimen sequenced was peripheral blood. The receptor set was obtained from a human donor in a cohort sampled during active COVID-19.

DNA of the CDR3: TGTGCCAGCAGTTACGTCATTCCCGGGACAGAGAATCAGCCCCAGCATTTT. Its translation is CASSYVIPGTENQPQHF. The chain has TRBV6-2 or TRBV6-3 and TRBJ1-5, with 7 bases matching TRBD1. Germline CDR1 and CDR2: MNHEY and SVGEGT. This CDR3 has 17 residues. J gave up 4 bases and V 2 bases, and 11 bases lay outside the gene matches.

The rearrangement links TRBV4-1 to TRBJ2-5, with D maybe TRBD2 (6 bases). Trimming left V 0 bases short and J 5 bases short, with 10 bases between. CDR3 length: 14 residues. The germline CDR1 and CDR2 sequences are MGHRA and YSYEKL. CDR3 region: CASSQEMRGETQYF. As DNA, the CDR3 is TGCGCCAGCAGCCAAGAAATGCGGGGCGAGACCCAGTACTTC.

The chain employs TRBV3-1 (or the pseudogene TRBV3-2) and TRBJ2-2; 10 nucleotides match TRBD1. The trim removed 3 bases at V and 3 bases at J, leaving 7 bases unmatched. The CDR3 contains 17 residues. Per the germline V gene, CDR1 is LGHDT and CDR2 is YNNKEL (reference sequence). CDR3 sequence: CASSQETGGAHTGELFF. The CDR3 DNA is TGTGCCAGCAGCCAGGAGACAGGGGGCGCCCACACCGGGGAGCTGTTTTTT.

CDR3 nucleotide sequence: TGTGCCAGCACCTATTCCCGAGGGGGTGAGCAGTTCTTC. It encodes CASTYSRGGEQFF. This sequence joins TRBV2 and TRBJ2-1, with D possibly matching TRBD1 (6 bases). The CDR3 contains 13 residues. Germline-derived CDR1 and CDR2 are SNHLY and FYNNEI. Trimming cost V 7 bases and J 9 bases, with 16 bases left between them.

The chain has TRBV9 and TRBJ2-1; 12 bases are a match to TRBD2. V dropped 1 base and J dropped 7; count of bases not matched to a gene: 6. The CDR3 loop spans 16 amino acids. Germline-derived CDR1 and CDR2 are SGDLS and YYNGEE. CDR3 coding DNA: TGTGCCAGCAGCGTAAGCGGTACTAGCGGGAGGAATGAGCAGTTCTTC. Amino acid sequence: CASSVSGTSGRNEQFF.

The chain is built from TRBV24-1 and TRBJ2-7, with D possibly matching TRBD2 (5 bases). There are 12 residues in the CDR3. Germline CDR1 KGHDR, CDR2 SFDVKD. Trimming shortened V by 5 bases and J by 5 bases, and 9 bases separated the two germline ends. The CDR3 is CATSGVGDEQYF. CDR3 DNA sequence: TGTGCCACCAGTGGTGTGGGAGACGAGCAGTACTTC.

The chain combines TRBV5-1 with TRBJ2-2; TRBD2 aligns across 8 bases. J gave up 6 bases and V 0 bases, and 7 bases lay outside the gene matches. The CDR3 has 16 residues. Germline loops: CDR1 SGHRS, CDR2 YFSETQ. Written as DNA, the CDR3 is TGCGCCAGCAGCTTGGCCGAAGCGGGAGTGGCCGGGGAGCTGTTTTTT. It translates to CASSLAEAGVAGELFF.

The chain links TRBV19 to TRBJ1-5, with a tentative D call TRBD1 (5 bases). CDR1 and CDR2 (germline): LNHDA, SQIVND (reference sequence). The CDR3 is made up of 16 amino acids. With 7 bases removed from V and 0 bases from J, the gap between germline ends came to 16 bases. The CDR3 protein is CASTVGRGPSNQPQHF. In DNA, the CDR3 is TGTGCCAGTACAGTAGGGAGGGGTCCTAGCAATCAGCCCCAGCATTTT.

This clone was detected only a few times. This CDR3 is also generated by other DNA sequences in the sample. This chain uses TRBV10-1 with TRBJ2-5; a weak D match, TRBD2 (6 bases). CDR1 WNHNN and CDR2 SYGVQD come from the germline V gene (reference sequence). The V and J ends lost 5 bases and 5 bases respectively, with 15 bases between them. The CDR3 is made up of 14 amino acids. The CDR3 sequence: CASSPGTGGETQYF. The CDR3, as DNA: TGCGCCAGCAGTCCCGGGACTGGTGGGGAGACCCAGTACTTC.

V usage is TRBV7-5 and J usage is TRBJ2-5; no DNA check was done on the table's D call, TRBD2. TRBV7-5 is given as a pseudogene. This CDR3 spans 15 amino acids. The CDR3 coding sequence is TGTGCCAGATTCTTGGTCCAGCGGAAGGAAGAGACCCAGTACTTC. It translates to CARFLVQRKEETQYF.

The V gene is TRBV19, the J gene TRBJ2-1; perhaps TRBD2 as D (6 bases). Trimming removed 8 bases at V and 0 bases at J, with 17 bases between. The CDR3 sequence is 16 residues long. Germline V gene lookup returns CDR1 LNHDA and CDR2 SQIVND (reference sequence). This CDR3 is CASFNLALSSYNEQFF. CDR3 DNA: TGTGCCAGTTTCAATCTAGCGTTGAGCTCCTACAATGAGCAGTTCTTC.

CDR3 nucleotide sequence: TGCAGTGCTAGTCGGGACTCCAAAACAGGCGCGGAGCTGTTTTTT. Its translation: CSASRDSKTGAELFF. The chain couples TRBV20-1 to TRBJ2-2; perhaps TRBD2 as D (6 bases). Germline values: CDR1 DFQATT, CDR2 SNEGSKA (reference sequence). V lost 3 bases to trimming and J lost 10 bases, with 21 bases between them. This CDR3 is built from 15 residues.

The V gene is TRBV7-3, the J gene TRBJ1-1, with D uncertain. V was shortened by 3 bases and J by 2 bases, with 10 bases between the two germline ends. This CDR3 has 14 residues. The germline V gene has CDR1 SGHTA and CDR2 FQGTGA. The CDR3, as DNA: TGTGCCAGCAGCTTTGGCAGATCAAACACTGAAGCTTTCTTT. This translates into CASSFGRSNTEAFF.